The 20 T cell receptor beta chains below were found in one sample sequenced in a study of CD8 T cells in Susac syndrome (dated 2019 in TCRdb). The library relied on the immunoSEQ multiplex PCR assay. RNA was extracted using the RNeasy kit, and roughly 0.45 to 1 microgram was reverse transcribed with random hexamers. TCRdb redid the processing of the public reads, applying fastp at Q25 and MiXCR, and retained in-frame beta chains. Each entry is one CDR3 protein sequence, shown with its most common DNA and genes. This sample lists 150,000 or so distinct CDR3 sequences; around 95% were detected once. The ten largest clones take up 0.13% to 0.15% of the sample. The specimen was CD4+ T cells from PBMCs. These receptors all come from a human donor with Susac syndrome.

This chain links TRBV5-1 with TRBJ2-3, with D possibly being TRBD1 or TRBD2 (5 bases each). This CDR3 is built from 12 residues. Trimming left V 4 bases short and J 5 bases short, with 8 bases between. CDR1 SGHRS and CDR2 YFSETQ come from the germline V gene. The CDR3 protein is CASSGTLDTQYF. The DNA for the CDR3 is TGCGCCAGCAGCGGGACCTTAGATACGCAGTATTTT.

This clonotype came up once. The chain carries TRBV20-1 and TRBJ1-1, with a possible D match to TRBD1 (5 bases). Germline V CDR1 and CDR2: DFQATT, SNEGSKA (reference sequence). This CDR3 has 13 residues. CDR3 nucleotide sequence: TGCAGCCAAACCCAGGGTGGAGACACTGAAGCTTTCTTT. Translation gives CSQTQGGDTEAFF.

The gene calls are TRBV29-1 and TRBJ2-3; TRBD2 matches at 13 bases. Germline CDR1 is SQVTM and CDR2 is ANQGSEA. The CDR3 spans 16 residues. The CDR3 sequence is CTAGTSGENYLDTQYF. The CDR3 DNA is TGCACCGCCGGGACTAGCGGGGAGAATTACCTCGATACGCAGTATTTT.

This CDR3 reads CASSRDSSGYNEQFF. DNA of the CDR3: TGTGCCAGCAGCCGGGACAGCAGTGGCTACAATGAGCAGTTCTTC. This chain connects TRBV4-2 to TRBJ2-1; TRBD1 matches 7 bases. Germline V gives CDR1 LGHNA, CDR2 YNFKEQ. Losses at the gene ends were 4 bases for V and 3 bases for J; bases not matched to a gene: 6. The CDR3 is 15 amino acids.

This chain's CDR3 is CSVEETGRETQYF. The CDR3 bases are TGCAGCGTTGAGGAGACAGGGAGGGAGACCCAGTACTTC. V is TRBV29-1 and J is TRBJ2-5, with a tentative D call TRBD1 (7 bases). V shed 3 bases and J shed 5 bases, with 13 bases lying between them. Per germline, CDR1 SQVTM and CDR2 ANQGSEA. The CDR3 has 13 amino acids.

The V and J genes are TRBV3-1 and TRBJ2-7; D is undetermined. The V end lost 0 bases, the J end lost 5 bases, and 8 bases lay between the germline ends. The germline CDR1 and CDR2 sequences are LGHDT and YNNKEL (reference sequence). The CDR3 has 13 amino acids. CDR3 in amino acids: CASSQEGIHEQYF. The CDR3 DNA is TGTGCCAGCAGCCAAGAGGGCATCCACGAGCAGTACTTC.

The CDR3 sequence is CASSQAEGNYGYTF. CDR3 nucleotide sequence: TGTGCCAGCAGCCAAGCCGAAGGAAACTATGGCTACACCTTC. This chain uses TRBV4-2 with TRBJ1-2; no reliable D call. Germline V CDR1 and CDR2: LGHNA, YNFKEQ. The CDR3 runs 14 residues. The V and J ends lost 1 base and 2 bases respectively, with 8 bases between them.

In its sample, this clonotype was seen once. The rearrangement joins TRBV14 to TRBJ1-1, with D perhaps matching TRBD1 (6 bases). This CDR3 is 13 amino acids long. V was cut by 4 bases and J by 4 bases, with 10 bases left in between. Germline CDR1 is SGHDN and CDR2 is FVKESK. The CDR3 loop is CASSLGGITEAFF. The CDR3 DNA follows: TGTGCCAGCAGCCTGGGGGGCATCACTGAAGCTTTCTTT.

The chain has TRBV2 and TRBJ2-7; 10 bases match TRBD1. V dropped 10 bases and J dropped 7; count of bases not matched to a gene: 7. Germline V gene sequence: CDR1 SNHLY, CDR2 FYNNEI. The CDR3 consists of 12 residues. CDR3 in DNA: TGTGCCACCCGACAGGGGGCAAGGGAGCAGTACTTC. Translating gives CATRQGAREQYF. The full variable domain, in which reference TRBV2 and TRBJ2-7 provide the parts outside the CDR3, is EPEVTQTPSHQVTQMGQEVILRCVPISNHLYFYWYRQILGQKVEFLVSFYNNEISEKSEIFDDQFSVERPDGSNFTLKIRSTKLEDSAMYFCATRQGAREQYFGPGTRLTVT.

The chain combines TRBV29-1 with TRBJ2-7; 9 nucleotides align to TRBD2. The V and J ends lost 3 bases and 6 bases, in that order; junction bases with no gene match: 9. Germline V gene data show CDR1 as SQVTM and CDR2 as ANQGSEA. The CDR3 covers 14 residues. This CDR3 reads CSVDVLAGLTEQYF. The CDR3 DNA sequence: TGCAGCGTTGACGTCCTAGCGGGACTCACCGAGCAGTACTTC.

This chain's CDR3 is CASSQDGGRGYGYTF. The CDR3 nucleotides are TGCGCCAGCAGCCAAGATGGGGGCAGGGGGTATGGCTACACCTTC. This rearrangement joins TRBV4-3 to TRBJ1-2; 7 bases align to TRBD1. The length of the CDR3 is 15 residues. Looked up from germline, CDR1 is LGHNA and CDR2 is YSLEER. J was trimmed by 5 bases and V by 0 bases; bases with no gene match: 6.

This chain connects TRBV5-1 to TRBJ2-7; D perhaps matches TRBD2 (6 bases). Per germline, CDR1 SGHRS and CDR2 YFSETQ. The V end lost 0 bases, the J end lost 2 bases, and 15 bases lay between the germline ends. CDR3 length equals 16 residues. CDR3 in amino acids: CASSLDPGLETYEQYF. CDR3 DNA: TGCGCCAGCAGCTTGGATCCGGGACTGGAGACCTACGAGCAGTACTTC.

This clonotype was recorded once. This chain uses TRBV25-1 with TRBJ2-1, with 8 bases aligning to TRBD2. Trimming cost V 4 bases and J 8 bases; bases outside gene matches: 19. The CDR3 has 18 amino acids. The germline V gene has CDR1 MGHDK and CDR2 SYGVNS. CDR3 bases: TGTGCCAGCAGTGCCCAGACTACAACTAGCGGAGAAATCTATGAGCAGTTCTTC. It encodes CASSAQTTTSGEIYEQFF.

The V gene is TRBV12-3 or TRBV12-4, the J gene TRBJ1-1, with D uncertain. V lost 2 bases and J 10 bases, leaving 14 bases between the germline ends. The CDR3 is 13 amino acids. In DNA form, the CDR3 reads TGTGCCAGCAGTTTACGCCCCTGGGAGATAGCTTTCTTT. This gives the protein CASSLRPWEIAFF.

This sequence joins TRBV28 and TRBJ1-2, with a weak D call TRBD1 (6 bases). There are 15 residues in the CDR3. Germline lookup yields CDR1 MDHEN and CDR2 SYDVKM. V shed 5 bases and J shed 8 bases, with 21 bases lying between them. DNA for the CDR3: TGTGCCAGCAGTCGTCCCGGGACAATGGTCGTCGGCTACACCTTC. This codes for CASSRPGTMVVGYTF.

The chain carries TRBV4-1 and TRBJ1-5; TRBD1 matches at 8 bases. This CDR3 has 15 amino acids. Trimming cost V 1 base and J 5 bases; bases outside gene matches: 4. The germline CDR1 and CDR2 sequences are MGHRA and YSYEKL. This CDR3 reads CASSQGQGAYQPQHF. CDR3 sequence (DNA): TGCGCCAGCAGCCAAGGGCAGGGGGCCTATCAGCCCCAGCATTTT.

V is TRBV30 and J is TRBJ1-1, with 12 bases matching TRBD1. Germline CDR1 is GTSNPN and CDR2 is SVGIG (reference sequence). J gave up 7 bases and V 8 bases, and 11 bases lay outside the gene matches. This CDR3 has 14 amino acids. The CDR3 DNA sequence: TGTGCCGGACGGGGGGACAGGGGGCTGGGTGAAGCTTTCTTT. It is translated as CAGRGDRGLGEAFF.

V and J are TRBV27 and TRBJ2-7; D not certain. Germline CDR1 and CDR2: MNHEY and SMNVEV (reference sequence). CDR3 length equals 14 residues. Trimming cost V 8 bases and J 2 bases, with 16 bases left between them. The CDR3 DNA sequence: TGTGCCAGCGGTCCGTCCGGGTTTGCCTACGAGCAGTACTTC. Its translation is CASGPSGFAYEQYF.

The chain uses TRBV25-1 and TRBJ1-2; a possible D gene is TRBD1 (6 bases). The CDR3 spans 14 residues. Germline CDR1 is MGHDK and CDR2 is SYGVNS. Deletions cut 1 base from V and 8 bases from J, with 14 bases between. DNA for the CDR3: TGTGCCAGCAGTGAATGGGGGGGGCCGAGGGGCTACACCTTC. As protein: CASSEWGGPRGYTF.

The J gene is TRBJ2-1, the V gene TRBV20-1; the match to TRBD2 covers 7 bases. V lost 3 bases, J lost 7 bases, and 6 bases stayed unmatched. Germline CDR1 DFQATT, CDR2 SNEGSKA (reference sequence). The CDR3 length is 13 residues. This CDR3 is CSARGLSLNEQFF. The DNA of the CDR3 is TGCAGTGCTAGGGGACTAAGCTTGAATGAGCAGTTCTTC.